This TCR beta chain was sequenced for a study of CD8 T cells in Susac syndrome. The study sequenced TCR beta in blood CD8+ and CD4+ T cells. The multiple sclerosis control group comprised treatment-naive patients with stable or active relapsing-remitting disease. The CD8+ and CD4+ T cells were isolated magnetically using a negative isolation approach, whereas the TEMRA cells were enriched by FACS. Per germline, CDR1 DFQATT and CDR2 SNEGSKA (reference sequence). The CDR3 has 15 amino acids. The V and J ends lost 5 bases and 2 bases respectively, with 17 bases between them. The RNA input was about 0.45 to 1 ug, and it was reverse transcribed with random hexamers. The immunoSEQ assay covered 54 Vbeta and 13 Jbeta segments for CDR3. TCRdb used MiXCR to reprocess the immunoSEQ multiplex PCR reads, holding one entry per CDR3 protein. This sample has roughly 80,000 distinct CDR3 sequences, with around nine tenths found just once.

The chain links TRBV20-1 to TRBJ2-3; tentatively, D is TRBD1 (5 bases). The sequence derives from a human donor with multiple sclerosis. Sequencing was carried out using CD8+ T cells from PBMCs. DNA for the CDR3: TGCAGTGCTTTAGGGGCCTATCCCTCCACAGATACGCAGTATTTT. It translates to CSALGAYPSTDTQYF.